This T cell receptor beta chain derives from a study of T cell changes during pregnancy in multiple sclerosis. The CDR3 consists of 15 residues. In germline, CDR1 is MNHEY, CDR2 SMNVEV (reference sequence). Between the trimmed V and J ends, which lost 3 bases and 0 bases, there was a span of 9 bases. Generated by immunoSEQ multiplex PCR, the TCRdb table keeps only in-frame clones and is missing some. The table includes roughly 93,000 clones, under 95% detected once. Material: peripheral blood, obtained before pregnancy. V is TRBV27 and J is TRBJ1-5, with D unclear. This clonotype was obtained from a female donor with multiple sclerosis, enrolled in a pregnancy study. The CDR3 loop reads CASSFLGDSNQPQHF. The CDR3 DNA sequence: TGTGCCAGCAGTTTCCTAGGAGATAGCAATCAGCCCCAGCATTTT.